This T cell receptor (beta chain) came from a study of blood T cell dynamics during melanoma immunotherapy. Study-wide results and caveats: Clones driving repertoire changes may be melanoma-specific or general immune activation.

In the case of this clone: Its specificity is not known.

Method: immunoSEQ multiplex PCR; TCRdb's copy keeps in-frame clones and lacks some. The sample consists of 10,000 to 13,000 clones, about 88% of them appearing once. CDR1 is SGDLS and CDR2 is YYNGEE in the germline V gene. V was trimmed by 1 base and J by 3 bases, leaving 18 bases between them. The CDR3 consists of 17 residues. Time point denoted: week 3, after first cycle of checkpoint inhibitor. The TCR comes from a human donor with melanoma. This specimen consisted of blood, obtained from a patient treated with checkpoint blockade. This chain links TRBV9 with TRBJ2-3, with TRBD2 as a possible D gene (5 bases). The DNA for the CDR3 is TGTGCCAGCAGCGTACTTGTGGAGCGAAGGGAGACAGATACGCAGTATTTT. Translation gives CASSVLVERRETDTQYF.